A selection of T cell receptor beta chains follows, all from one sample in a study of CD8+CD57+ T cells in acquired aplastic anemia. TCRdb processed the reads anew with MiXCR; each CDR3 protein has one entry. The top ten clones hold about 1.1% of a sample with some 220,000 distinct CDR3 sequences, around 32% of them seen once. Sequencing used sorted CD4+, CD8+, or CD8+CD57+ T cells (not recorded which) from PBMCs. The receptors were gathered from a human donor in good health, serving as a control. CDR3s include the opening cysteine and the closing phenylalanine or tryptophan. D genes are given only for firm matches. Some rows mark clone size as missing; the rest say once, few, many or name a class of expanded clone.

d_gene,j_gene,v_gene,abundance,CDR3nt,CDR3aa
TRBD1,TRBJ1-2,TRBV12-3/TRBV12-4,many,TGTGCCAGCACCTACGGGACAGTTGGGGTCTATGGCTACACCTTC,CASTYGTVGVYGYTF
TRBD2,TRBJ2-7,TRBV20-1,many,TGCAGTGCTTGGACTAGCTTAAGCGAGCAGTACTTC,CSAWTSLSEQYF
NA,TRBJ2-7,TRBV2,many,TGTGCCAGCAAATTACAGGGCTACGAGCAGTACTTC,CASKLQGYEQYF
TRBD2,TRBJ2-7,TRBV2,NA,TGTGCCAGCAGTGTCCGGACTAGCGGGGGGGCGGAACAGTACTTC,CASSVRTSGGAEQYF
NA,TRBJ1-6,TRBV14,many,TGTGCCAGCAGCCTCGGGGCGGGAAATTCACCCCTCCACTTT,CASSLGAGNSPLHF
TRBD1,TRBJ2-4,TRBV15,many,TGTGCCACCAGCCGGACGACAGGGGAAGAAAACATTCAGTACTTC,CATSRTTGEENIQYF
NA,TRBJ2-7,TRBV7-9,NA,TGTGCCAGCAGCTTATACGCCGAGCAGTACTTC,CASSLYAEQYF
NA,TRBJ1-3,TRBV10-3,NA,TGTGCCATCAGCGACTGGGGGGGTAAACGAAACACCATATATTTT,CAISDWGGKRNTIYF
NA,TRBJ2-3,TRBV12-3/TRBV12-4,many,TGTGCCAGCAGTTCGGCCTCGGGCTCAGATACGCAGTATTTT,CASSSASGSDTQYF
TRBD1,TRBJ2-7,TRBV7-3,many,TGTGCCAGCAGCCCCGGACAGGGACACTACGAGCAGTACTTC,CASSPGQGHYEQYF